This T cell receptor beta chain is drawn from a study of liver allograft versus peripheral blood T cells. Whole-study context: Peripheral blood of the recipients supplied T cell receptor repertoires that were compared with those in transplanted livers.

Via MiXCR, TCRdb re-called the reads, giving one row per CDR3 protein. The sample includes 9,700 or so distinct CDR3 sequences, roughly 27% of them seen just once. Study results and caveats: Peripheral blood repertoires reportedly differed from the T cell receptor repertoires found inside liver allografts.

The CDR3 is 15 residues long. Germline V gene sequence: CDR1 SGHTA, CDR2 FQGNSA. V was clipped by 5 bases and J by 1 base; unmatched bases: 5. A note on this clonotype: Its antigen is unknown.

J is TRBJ2-1 and V is TRBV7-2; 7 bases map to TRBD1. This receptor was taken from a human patient who had a liver transplant. Some T cells may possibly be graft donor cells. The CDR3 region is CASSPGTASYNEQFF. In nucleotides, the CDR3 is TGTGCCAGCAGCCCCGGGACAGCTTCCTACAATGAGCAGTTCTTC. Complete variable domain (other parts from reference TRBV7-2 and TRBJ2-1): GAGVSQSPSNKVTEKGKDVELRCDPISGHTALYWYRQSLGQGLEFLIYFQGNSAPDKSGLPSDRFSAERTGGSVSTLTIQRTQQEDSAVYLCASSPGTASYNEQFFGPGTRLTVL.